Below are 27 T cell receptor beta chains sequenced from a single sample in a study of Tregs in tolerant kidney transplant recipients. TCRdb keeps only in-frame clones here, not all; method: immunoSEQ multiplex PCR. The sample includes roughly 69,000 clones, about 89% of them seen just once. The sample was CD4+ T cells from blood, taken before the transplant. These receptors all come from a human donor who received a combined kidney and bone marrow transplant.

The chain recombines TRBV5-1 with TRBJ2-5, with TRBD2 matching over 9 bases. The CDR3 runs to 15 residues. Germline V gene sequence: CDR1 SGHRS, CDR2 YFSETQ. V was pared by 2 bases and J by 5 bases, with 7 bases of the junction left unmatched. The CDR3 reads CASSFNSGSQETQYF. In nucleotides, the CDR3 is TGCGCCAGCAGCTTCAATAGCGGGAGCCAGGAGACCCAGTACTTC. The complete variable domain, with remaining parts taken from reference TRBV5-1 and TRBJ2-5, reads KAGVTQTPRYLIKTRGQQVTLSCSPISGHRSVSWYQQTPGQGLQFLFEYFSETQRNKGNFPGRFSGRQFSNSRSEMNVSTLELGDSALYLCASSFNSGSQETQYFGPGTRLLVL.

This sequence joins TRBV9 and TRBJ2-1; the match to TRBD1 covers 8 bases. CDR1 is SGDLS and CDR2 is YYNGEE in the germline V gene. After removal of 4 bases from V and 3 bases from J, the junction contained 9 bases not matched to a gene. The CDR3 is 16 residues long. This CDR3 reads CASSTGQGNYYNEQFF. DNA of the CDR3: TGTGCCAGCAGCACCGGACAGGGCAATTACTACAATGAGCAGTTCTTC. The whole variable domain, filled in from reference TRBV9 and TRBJ2-1, reads DSGVTQTPKHLITATGQRVTLRCSPRSGDLSVYWYQQSLDQGLQFLIQYYNGEERAKGNILERFSAQQFPDLHSELNLSSLELGDSALYFCASSTGQGNYYNEQFFGPGTRLTVL.

The chain links TRBV25-1 to TRBJ2-4; TRBD1 might be the D (6 bases). The CDR3 is made up of 13 amino acids. The V end was cut by 4 bases, the J end by 10 bases, with 14 bases between. Germline loops: CDR1 MGHDK, CDR2 SYGVNS. Here the CDR3 reads CASSAHRELIQYF. The CDR3 coding sequence is TGTGCCAGCAGTGCACACAGGGAGTTGATTCAGTACTTC. The entire variable domain, with the rest obtained from reference TRBV25-1 and TRBJ2-4, is as follows: EADIYQTPRYLVIGTGKKITLECSQTMGHDKMYWYQQDPGMELHLIHYSYGVNSTEKGDLSSESTVSRIRTEHFPLTLESARPSHTSQYLCASSAHRELIQYFGAGTRLSVL.

This sequence joins TRBV30 and TRBJ2-7; 10 bases are shared with TRBD2. Unmatched junction bases numbered 12, after V lost 1 base and J lost 12 bases. CDR1 GTSNPN and CDR2 SVGIG come from the germline V gene (reference sequence). The CDR3 spans 14 residues. The CDR3 nucleotides are TGTGCCTGGAGTGATGGGGCTAGCGGGAGTAGGATGTACTTC. Amino acid sequence: CAWSDGASGSRMYF.

The chain recombines TRBV5-1 with TRBJ2-5; D is perhaps TRBD1 (6 bases). The CDR3 loop spans 14 amino acids. The V end was cut by 4 bases, the J end by 2 bases, with 12 bases between. Germline CDR1 SGHRS, CDR2 YFSETQ. The CDR3 DNA follows: TGCGCCAGCAGCGCCTCGACAGGACAAGAGACCCAGTACTTC. Protein product: CASSASTGQETQYF.

This clone was seen a single time. This sequence joins TRBV19 and TRBJ1-2; D gene uncertain. Per the germline V gene, CDR1 is LNHDA and CDR2 is SQIVND (reference sequence). The germline V and J ends were trimmed by 6 bases and 3 bases, with 11 bases remaining between them. The CDR3 length is 13 residues. CDR3 nucleotides: TGTGCCAGTAGGGCAGCGGACCACTATGGCTACACCTTC. It specifies CASRAADHYGYTF.

This clone turned up a few times. The chain carries TRBV18 and TRBJ2-3; 7 bases agree with TRBD1. The J segment lost 6 bases and the V segment lost 5 bases, leaving 11 bases of the junction unmatched. The germline V gene encodes CDR1 KGHSH and CDR2 LQKENI. The CDR3 totals 15 residues. The CDR3 here is CASSSLQGTYDTQYF. The CDR3 DNA reads as TGTGCCAGCTCATCACTACAGGGGACCTACGATACGCAGTATTTT.

The rearrangement joins TRBV28 to TRBJ2-7; tentative D call: TRBD1 (5 bases). Germline V gives CDR1 MDHEN, CDR2 SYDVKM. With 2 bases removed from V and 0 bases from J, the gap between germline ends came to 8 bases. The CDR3 totals 14 residues. The chain's CDR3 is CASSLPDTSYEQYF. DNA for the CDR3: TGTGCCAGCAGTTTACCGGACACCTCCTACGAGCAGTACTTC.

The chain carries TRBV7-2 and TRBJ1-1; 7 bases agree with TRBD1. The trim removed 3 bases at V and 5 bases at J, leaving 9 bases unmatched. This CDR3 is 15 amino acids long. Per germline, CDR1 SGHTA and CDR2 FQGNSA. This CDR3 is CASSLSLAGGTEAFF. CDR3 in DNA: TGTGCCAGCAGCTTGAGTTTGGCAGGGGGGACTGAAGCTTTCTTT.

This chain connects TRBV2 to TRBJ2-7, with 7 bases fitting TRBD1. CDR1 is SNHLY and CDR2 is FYNNEI in the germline V gene. V was clipped by 7 bases and J by 4 bases; unmatched bases: 7. This CDR3 has 13 residues. CDR3 in DNA: TGTGCCAGCACCCTGGGACAGCCTTACGAGCAGTACTTC. Translating gives CASTLGQPYEQYF.

V and J are TRBV7-8 and TRBJ2-1; 9 bases match TRBD2. Trimming at V came to 1 base and at J to 10 bases, leaving 8 bases not matched to a gene. This CDR3 is 15 amino acids long. The germline CDR1 and CDR2 sequences are SGHVS and FQNEAQ. The CDR3 protein is CASSLEGREGGEQFF. CDR3 in DNA: TGTGCCAGCAGCTTAGAAGGGCGGGAGGGAGGGGAGCAGTTCTTC. The full variable domain, with the rest looked up from reference TRBV7-8 and TRBJ2-1, is GAGVSQSPRYKVAKRGQDVALRCDPISGHVSLFWYQQALGQGPEFLTYFQNEAQLDKSGLPSDRFFAERPEGSVSTLKIQRTQQEDSAVYLCASSLEGREGGEQFFGPGTRLTVL.

The CDR3 coding sequence is TGCGCCAGCAGCTTGGACGGGAGTAACACAGATACGCAGTATTTT. As protein: CASSLDGSNTDTQYF. The V and J genes are TRBV5-1 and TRBJ2-3; weak D call: TRBD2 (6 bases). CDR1 and CDR2 from the germline V gene are SGHRS and YFSETQ. This CDR3 has 15 amino acids. Trimming removed 0 bases from V and 2 bases from J, with 10 bases in between.

J is TRBJ2-5 and V is TRBV6-1; no definite D call. The V and J ends lost 7 bases and 10 bases respectively, with 25 bases between them. The CDR3 loop spans 15 amino acids. Germline CDR1 is MNHNS and CDR2 is SASEGT. CDR3: CASIGWRGLKMSQYF. The CDR3 DNA reads as TGTGCCAGCATAGGCTGGCGAGGCCTCAAGATGAGCCAGTACTTC.

With respect to this clone: The junction shows a germline mismatch at one end, possibly a read error. V gene TRBV14 combines with J gene TRBJ2-1; D uncertain. Per the germline V gene, CDR1 is SGHDN and CDR2 is FVKESK. This CDR3 region has 14 residues. The CDR3: CASSQDHKYNKQFF. CDR3 sequence (DNA): TGTGCCAGCAGCCAAGATCACAAATACAATAAGCAGTTCTTC. The entire variable domain, with the rest obtained from reference TRBV14 and TRBJ2-1, is as follows: EAGVTQFPSHSVIEKGQTVTLRCDPISGHDNLYWYRRVMGKEIKFLLHFVKESKQDESGMPNNRFLAERTGGTYSTLKVQPAELEDSGVYFCASSQDHKYNKQFFGPGTRLTVL.

The V and J genes are TRBV6-6 and TRBJ1-1; the D is unclear. The CDR3 has 12 amino acids. The ends were cut back, 4 bases at V and 0 bases at J, with 3 bases in the middle. CDR1 is MNHNY, CDR2 SVGAGI, per germline (reference sequence). The CDR3 nucleotides read TGTGCCAGCAGTTCAGTGAACACTGAAGCTTTCTTT. It specifies CASSSVNTEAFF.

Details on this clone: The sample has other DNA sequences that encode this CDR3 too. V usage is TRBV28 and J usage is TRBJ2-3, with TRBD1 as a possible D gene (6 bases). CDR3 size: 12 residues. Per the germline V gene, CDR1 is MDHEN and CDR2 is SYDVKM. The V end lost 5 bases, the J end lost 5 bases, and 8 bases lay between the germline ends. CDR3 residues: CASSPRGDTQYF. The CDR3 region has the DNA TGTGCCAGCAGTCCCAGGGGAGATACGCAGTATTTT.

The chain links TRBV4-3 to TRBJ1-2; maybe TRBD1 (6 bases). This CDR3 spans 15 amino acids. The V end lost 0 bases, the J end lost 4 bases, and 12 bases lay between the germline ends. Looked up from germline, CDR1 is LGHNA and CDR2 is YSLEER. CDR3 residues: CASSQEYPGAYGYTF. The CDR3 bases are TGCGCCAGCAGCCAAGAGTACCCAGGGGCCTATGGCTACACCTTC.

V usage is TRBV30 and J usage is TRBJ2-7, with a possible D match to TRBD1 (6 bases). V lost 3 bases to trimming and J lost 4 bases, with 16 bases between them. CDR3 length equals 14 residues. Germline lookup yields CDR1 GTSNPN and CDR2 SVGIG (reference sequence). CDR3 protein: CAWRGAGAGYEQYF. CDR3 in DNA: TGTGCCTGGAGGGGGGCAGGGGCAGGTTACGAGCAGTACTTC.

The chain carries TRBV19 and TRBJ2-7, with 9 bases lining up with TRBD2. Germline CDR1 reads LNHDA; CDR2 reads SQIVND (reference sequence). This CDR3 comprises 15 residues. Losses at the gene ends were 4 bases for V and 0 bases for J; bases not matched to a gene: 4. CDR3 sequence (DNA): TGTGCCAGTAGTACTAGCGGGGAAAGCTCCTACGAGCAGTACTTC. It translates to CASSTSGESSYEQYF. The full variable domain, its missing parts supplied by reference TRBV19 and TRBJ2-7, is DGGITQSPKYLFRKEGQNVTLSCEQNLNHDAMYWYRQDPGQGLRLIYYSQIVNDFQKGDIAEGYSVSREKKESFPLTVTSAQKNPTAFYLCASSTSGESSYEQYFGPGTRLTVT.

V is TRBV25-1 and J is TRBJ2-7; D is perhaps TRBD1 (5 bases). CDR1 is MGHDK and CDR2 is SYGVNS in the germline V gene. Trimming took 2 bases from V and 5 from J, leaving 13 bases between them. This CDR3 comprises 14 residues. CDR3 loop: CASSEVNRMDEQYF. CDR3 coding DNA: TGTGCCAGCAGTGAAGTGAACAGGATGGACGAGCAGTACTTC.

The rearrangement links TRBV27 to TRBJ2-5; 7 bases align to TRBD2. The J segment lost 3 bases and the V segment lost 5 bases, leaving 12 bases of the junction unmatched. CDR1 and CDR2 from the germline V gene are MNHEY and SMNVEV (reference sequence). The CDR3 sequence is 16 residues long. As DNA, the CDR3 is TGTGCCAGCAGTCCCCTGGGAGGGAGGAGCGAAGAGACCCAGTACTTC. It yields the protein CASSPLGGRSEETQYF.

The chain combines TRBV6-5 with TRBJ1-1; 7 bases fit TRBD1. From germline, CDR1 is MNHEY and CDR2 SVGAGI. The ends lost 3 bases at V and 3 bases at J; junction bases unmatched: 4. This CDR3 spans 14 amino acids. The DNA of the CDR3 is TGTGCCAGCAGTTATGAGGGGGCGGACACTGAAGCTTTCTTT. It codes for CASSYEGADTEAFF.

V usage is TRBV6-6 and J usage is TRBJ2-7; 12 bases fit TRBD2. This CDR3 is 14 amino acids long. Trimming took 6 bases from V and 2 from J; bases not matched to a gene: 2. Per germline, CDR1 MNHNY and CDR2 SVGAGI (reference sequence). CDR3 amino acids: CASRPSGRAYEQYF. The CDR3 DNA reads as TGTGCCAGCAGACCTAGCGGGAGGGCCTACGAGCAGTACTTC.

The gene calls are TRBV27 and TRBJ2-1; no firm D call. Germline-derived CDR1 and CDR2 are MNHEY and SMNVEV (reference sequence). CDR3 length: 14 residues. Trimming shortened V by 5 bases and J by 8 bases, and 16 bases separated the two germline ends. In DNA, the CDR3 is TGTGCCAGCAGTCTACAAACCCTCAGCGATGAGCAGTTCTTC. The encoded protein is CASSLQTLSDEQFF.

This chain links TRBV2 with TRBJ1-2, with 10 bases aligning to TRBD1. The junction had 6 bases not matched to a gene; V was cut back by 6 bases and J by 8 bases. The CDR3 covers 13 residues. From germline, CDR1 is SNHLY and CDR2 FYNNEI. The CDR3 region has the DNA TGTGCCAGCAGCGACAGGGGGCTATGGGGCTACACCTTC. Translation: CASSDRGLWGYTF.

CDR3 region: CVTDRPGLAFNEQFF. DNA for the CDR3: TGTGTTACCGACAGACCGGGACTAGCGTTCAATGAGCAGTTCTTC. The chain has TRBV5-8 and TRBJ2-1; the match to TRBD2 covers 10 bases. This CDR3 has 15 amino acids. The V gene's germline CDR1 is SGHTS and CDR2 YDEGEE.

The chain is built from TRBV18 and TRBJ1-3; D ambiguous. V was shortened by 0 bases and J by 0 bases, with 15 bases between the two germline ends. Germline V gene lookup returns CDR1 KGHSH and CDR2 LQKENI. This CDR3 spans 18 amino acids. CDR3 in DNA: TGTGCCAGCTCACCACCTGGGCAGGTGAAATTCTCTGGAAACACCATATATTTT. Encoded protein: CASSPPGQVKFSGNTIYF.